Following are 21 T cell receptor beta chains from one sample sequenced in a study of cytomegalovirus exposure and HLA in healthy donors. The table came from immunoSEQ multiplex PCR; TCRdb's copy has only in-frame clones and leaves some out. Of 95,000 to 150,000 clones listed, over 90% are singletons. Sequencing input: PBMCs. The receptor source for this set is a woman under 30 in good health and CMV-seronegative.

Regarding this clone: Other DNA sequences of this sample code for an identical CDR3. The rearrangement links TRBV5-1 to TRBJ2-7; 7 positions agree with TRBD1. CDR1 is SGHRS and CDR2 is YFSETQ in the germline V gene. J gave up 0 bases and V 3 bases, and 3 bases lay outside the gene matches. There are 14 residues in the CDR3. The CDR3 DNA reads as TGCGCCAGCAGCTCCGGGACAGACTCCTACGAGCAGTACTTC. Its translation is CASSSGTDSYEQYF.

The V call is TRBV27, the J call TRBJ2-7; D call uncertain. The germline CDR1 and CDR2 sequences are MNHEY and SMNVEV (reference sequence). V was shortened by 5 bases and J by 5 bases, with 19 bases between the two germline ends. The CDR3 loop spans 15 amino acids. The CDR3 loop is CASSLRPLESHEQYF. CDR3 DNA sequence: TGTGCCAGCAGTCTACGCCCGCTAGAGTCCCACGAGCAGTACTTC.

The V and J genes are TRBV4-2 and TRBJ2-1; 9 bases align to TRBD2. CDR1 and CDR2 from the germline V gene are LGHNA and YNFKEQ. The CDR3 spans 17 residues. Germline trimming cut 0 bases from V and 3 bases from J; bases unmatched to any gene: 6. This CDR3 reads CASSQDIAGAVYNEQFF. CDR3 coding DNA: TGTGCCAGCAGCCAAGATATAGCGGGGGCCGTCTACAATGAGCAGTTCTTC.

This chain connects TRBV28 to TRBJ1-2, with D hard to call. CDR1 and CDR2 from the germline V gene are MDHEN and SYDVKM. The CDR3 sequence is 11 residues long. V was clipped by 2 bases and J by 7 bases, with 5 bases between them. CDR3 region: CASSLGVGYTF. The CDR3 region has the DNA TGTGCCAGCAGTTTAGGAGTTGGCTACACCTTC.

This rearrangement joins TRBV5-1 to TRBJ2-7; D perhaps matches TRBD1 (6 bases). The germline V gene encodes CDR1 SGHRS and CDR2 YFSETQ. This CDR3 is 12 amino acids long. V was shortened by 3 bases and J by 4 bases, with 8 bases between the two germline ends. The CDR3 loop reads CASSSTGYEQYF. CDR3 nucleotide sequence: TGCGCCAGCAGCTCGACAGGTTACGAGCAGTACTTC.

This chain links TRBV9 with TRBJ2-1; 8 bases are a match to TRBD1. Germline CDR1 and CDR2: SGDLS and YYNGEE. V gave up 0 bases and J gave up 6 bases; unmatched junction bases: 5. This CDR3 has 15 residues. The CDR3 region is CASSVGQGASNEQFF. The CDR3 region has the DNA TGTGCCAGCAGCGTAGGGCAGGGGGCGTCCAATGAGCAGTTCTTC.

The chain couples TRBV7-2 to TRBJ1-5; D might be TRBD1 (6 bases). The CDR3 consists of 15 residues. Trimming cost V 6 bases and J 3 bases, with 15 bases left between them. CDR1 is SGHTA, CDR2 FQGNSA, per germline. The CDR3 loop reads CASSPPGALNQPQHF. The CDR3 DNA follows: TGTGCCAGCAGTCCACCAGGGGCCCTCAATCAGCCCCAGCATTTT.

The chain uses TRBV28 and TRBJ1-2; 8 bases align to TRBD1. V gave up 4 bases and J gave up 4 bases; unmatched junction bases: 5. Germline V gives CDR1 MDHEN, CDR2 SYDVKM. This CDR3 region has 14 residues. The CDR3 region is CASSSTGAGYGYTF. DNA of the CDR3: TGTGCCAGCAGTTCGACAGGGGCTGGCTATGGCTACACCTTC.

The chain joins TRBV5-1 to TRBJ1-1; D is undetermined. Deletions cut 0 bases from V and 5 bases from J, with 11 bases between. The CDR3 is 14 amino acids. Germline CDR1 is SGHRS and CDR2 is YFSETQ. CDR3 bases: TGCGCCAGCAGCTTGGGTGCCAGGCCAACTGAAGCTTTCTTT. Translating it yields CASSLGARPTEAFF.

The CDR3 DNA sequence: TGTGCCAGCAGCGTAGCGGGAAGCGGCGAGCAGTACTTC. It codes for CASSVAGSGEQYF. The rearrangement uses TRBV9 and TRBJ2-7; D possibly corresponds to TRBD2 (5 bases). The CDR3 extends over 13 amino acids. Germline V lookup: CDR1 SGDLS, CDR2 YYNGEE. V lost 0 bases to trimming and J lost 6 bases, with 10 bases between them.

This clone was detected only once. The V gene is TRBV4-2, the J gene TRBJ2-1, with 9 bases fitting TRBD2. The junction had 3 bases not matched to a gene; V was cut back by 4 bases and J by 2 bases. The length of the CDR3 is 15 residues. The germline V gene has CDR1 LGHNA and CDR2 YNFKEQ. The CDR3 reads CASSPERGAYNEQFF. The CDR3 nucleotides read TGTGCCAGCAGCCCAGAGCGGGGGGCCTACAATGAGCAGTTCTTC.

V usage is TRBV5-6 and J usage is TRBJ1-3, with D possibly matching TRBD1 (6 bases). Per germline, CDR1 SGHDT and CDR2 YYEEEE. This CDR3 has 15 amino acids. The V and J ends lost 0 bases and 6 bases respectively, with 13 bases between them. CDR3 nucleotide sequence: TGTGCCAGCAGCTTGGACAGGGTTTCGCTAAACACCATATATTTT. Encoded protein: CASSLDRVSLNTIYF.

CDR3 DNA sequence: TGTGCCAGCAGTTACTCGAGCGGGGGGGCTAGGAGTGAGCAGTTCTTC. Translating it yields CASSYSSGGARSEQFF. The genes are TRBV6-5 and TRBJ2-1; 10 bases map to TRBD2. The CDR3 contains 16 residues. Per germline, CDR1 MNHEY and CDR2 SVGAGI. The V gene end was trimmed by 0 bases and the J gene end by 9 bases; junction bases not matched to a gene: 8.

The chain uses TRBV5-1 and TRBJ2-7, with 9 bases fitting TRBD1. Trimming at V came to 4 bases and at J to 5 bases, leaving 10 bases not matched to a gene. CDR1 and CDR2 (germline): SGHRS, YFSETQ. The CDR3 consists of 15 residues. The CDR3 nucleotides are TGCGCCAGCAGCCCACGTCCCGGGACAGGGAACGAGCAGTACTTC. This translates into CASSPRPGTGNEQYF.

The chain couples TRBV2 to TRBJ2-2, with D possibly matching TRBD1 (5 bases). Trimming took off 8 bases at V and 7 bases at J, with 20 bases between the two ends. The germline V gene encodes CDR1 SNHLY and CDR2 FYNNEI. The CDR3 runs 15 residues. CDR3 sequence reads: CASASLGLENGELFF. CDR3 sequence (DNA): TGTGCCAGCGCCTCGTTGGGGCTGGAAAACGGGGAGCTGTTTTTT.

The rearrangement joins TRBV4-1 to TRBJ1-6; D is unresolved. V was shortened by 0 bases and J by 13 bases, with 10 bases between the two germline ends. CDR1 is MGHRA, CDR2 YSYEKL, per germline. CDR3 length: 13 residues. CDR3 nucleotides: TGCGCCAGCAGCCAAGATATACAGTATCCCCTCCACTTT. This translates into CASSQDIQYPLHF.

The chain is built from TRBV11-1 and TRBJ2-6; 8 bases map to TRBD1. The V segment lost 5 bases and the J segment 2 bases; nucleotides outside the gene matches: 14. This CDR3 contains 19 residues. Germline V gene data show CDR1 as SGHAT and CDR2 as FQDESV (reference sequence). As DNA, the CDR3 is TGTGCCAGCAGCCAAACCGAGGGGGACAGGAGAACTGGGGCCAACGTCCTGACTTTC. This sequence encodes CASSQTEGDRRTGANVLTF. Full variable domain (missing parts from reference TRBV11-1 and TRBJ2-6): EAEVAQSPRYKITEKSQAVAFWCDPISGHATLYWYRQILGQGPELLVQFQDESVVDDSQLPKDRFSAERLKGVDSTLKIQPAELGDSAMYLCASSQTEGDRRTGANVLTFGAGSRLTVL.

The CDR3 bases are TGTGCCAGCAGTCCCGGACTACTCCCTAGGAGCAATCAGCCCCAGCATTTT. It is translated as CASSPGLLPRSNQPQHF. The rearrangement links TRBV2 to TRBJ1-5; D gene unclear. The CDR3 is 17 residues long. Trimming took off 5 bases at V and 1 base at J, with 18 bases between the two ends. CDR1 SNHLY and CDR2 FYNNEI come from the germline V gene.

The genes are TRBV30 and TRBJ2-3, with 12 positions matching TRBD2. Germline CDR1 GTSNPN, CDR2 SVGIG (reference sequence). The ends lost 0 bases at V and 2 bases at J; junction bases unmatched: 3. This CDR3 has 16 residues. The CDR3 here is CAWSVSSGRATDTQYF. CDR3 nucleotides: TGTGCCTGGAGTGTATCTAGCGGGAGGGCCACAGATACGCAGTATTTT.

The CDR3 protein is CASRPPGGEGQPQHF. As DNA, the CDR3 is TGTGCCTCAAGGCCCCCCGGGGGTGAAGGTCAGCCCCAGCATTTT. The V gene is TRBV2, the J gene TRBJ1-5; perhaps TRBD1 as D (5 bases). V was shortened by 11 bases and J by 6 bases, with 23 bases between the two germline ends. CDR1 SNHLY and CDR2 FYNNEI come from the germline V gene. The CDR3 consists of 15 residues.

This chain connects TRBV19 to TRBJ1-5, with D possibly matching TRBD1 (6 bases). In germline, CDR1 is LNHDA, CDR2 SQIVND (reference sequence). The CDR3 is made up of 15 amino acids. The V and J ends lost 6 bases and 0 bases respectively, with 12 bases between them. The CDR3 coding sequence is TGTGCCAGTAGGGAACAGGGCGCTAGCAATCAGCCCCAGCATTTT. It encodes CASREQGASNQPQHF.